This T cell receptor beta chain was identified in a study of blood T cell repertoires in COVID-19. Looking at the study overall: COVID-19 samples, acute and convalescent, were from the United States, Italy and Spain. The analysed material was cDNA or gDNA that came from T cells, B-cell-depleted T cells, or PBMCs.

The repertoire was sequenced with immunoSEQ multiplex PCR; TCRdb's copy has only in-frame clones and lacks some. Here the sample spans over 200,000 clones, more than 85% being singletons. This clone was recorded once. This CDR3 comprises 14 residues. Germline V CDR1 and CDR2: SEHNR, FQNEAQ (reference sequence). Trimming took off 3 bases at V and 5 bases at J, with 11 bases between the two ends. The receptor comes from a man between 35 and 55 years old with acute or convalescent COVID-19. The material sequenced was peripheral blood. The chain carries TRBV7-9 and TRBJ1-5, with D perhaps matching TRBD1 (5 bases). CDR3 DNA sequence: TGTGCCAGCAGCTTTGGCAGGGTGGATCAGCCCCAGCATTTT. It encodes CASSFGRVDQPQHF.